The entry below describes one T cell receptor (beta chain). The data were taken from a study of blood T cell repertoires in COVID-19. This table comes from immunoSEQ multiplex PCR, and its TCRdb copy is limited to in-frame clones, with some not included. The sample contains 100,000 to 150,000 clones, roughly 89% of which appear only once. This clonotype was sampled from a man aged 35 to 55 with acute or convalescent COVID-19. Sample: peripheral blood.

The CDR3: CSVERGGGYGYTF. CDR3 DNA sequence: TGCAGCGTTGAACGGGGTGGCGGCTATGGCTACACCTTC. This chain uses TRBV29-1 with TRBJ1-2; D is unresolved. Trimming shortened V by 2 bases and J by 4 bases, and 11 bases separated the two germline ends. This CDR3 contains 13 residues. CDR1 is SQVTM and CDR2 is ANQGSEA in the germline V gene.